This T cell receptor (beta chain) was found in a study of vaccination and CD4 T cells after COVID-19. Study information: The convalescents comprised six males and four females, two of them Hispanic. A median of roughly 72 days (range 14 to 241) separated dose two from the taking of post-vaccine samples. Overlapping spike peptides of SARS-CoV-2, HCoV-NL63, HCoV-OC43 and HCoV-229E stimulated the cells.

Cultured CD4+ T cell DNA underwent sequencing with the Oncomine TCR Beta short-read assay. The genomic DNA was obtained from cultured CD4+ T cells by extraction with the QIAamp micro DNA kit. A single record per CDR3 protein comes from TCRdb applying MiXCR to the PCR reads. Among about 16,000 distinct CDR3 sequences listed, about 56% were seen once. A note on this clonotype: As yet, its antigen is unknown.

Trimming pared 5 bases from V and 2 bases from J, leaving 10 bases between. Germline V gene data show CDR1 as MGHDK and CDR2 as SYGVNS. The CDR3 length is 13 residues. This sample's treatment: roughly ten-day PBMC culture with coronavirus spike peptide pools or control peptides (ViraFEST assay). Sequencing was performed on CD4+ T cells from blood, cultured in vitro, taken before SARS-CoV-2 vaccination. This sequence joins TRBV25-1 and TRBJ2-7; TRBD1 is a possible D gene (6 bases). The receptor was derived from a human donor who had recovered from COVID-19. DNA of the CDR3: TGTGCCAGCAGTCCTACAGGGACCTACGAGCAGTACTTC. Protein: CASSPTGTYEQYF.